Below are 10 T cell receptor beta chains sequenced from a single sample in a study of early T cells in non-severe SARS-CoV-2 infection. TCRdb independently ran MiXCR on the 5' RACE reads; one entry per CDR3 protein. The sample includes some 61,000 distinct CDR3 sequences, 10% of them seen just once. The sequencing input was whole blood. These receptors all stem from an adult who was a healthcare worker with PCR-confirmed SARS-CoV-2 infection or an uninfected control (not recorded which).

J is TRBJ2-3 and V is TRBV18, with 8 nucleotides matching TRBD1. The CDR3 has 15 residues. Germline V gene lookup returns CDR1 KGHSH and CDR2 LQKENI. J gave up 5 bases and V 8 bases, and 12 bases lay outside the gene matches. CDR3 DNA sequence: TGTGCCAGCCCGCACCCGACAGGGGCAGGAGATACGCAGTATTTT. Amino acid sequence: CASPHPTGAGDTQYF. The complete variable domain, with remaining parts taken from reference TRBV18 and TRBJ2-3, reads NAGVMQNPRHLVRRRGQEARLRCSPMKGHSHVYWYRQLPEEGLKFMVYLQKENIIDESGMPKERFSAEFPKEGPSILRIQQVVRGDSAAYFCASPHPTGAGDTQYFGPGTRLTVL.

CDR3 protein: CASSTSWRANEKLFF. CDR3 DNA sequence: TGTGCCAGCAGCACGAGCTGGCGAGCTAATGAAAAACTGTTTTTT. V and J are TRBV7-9 and TRBJ1-4, with no clear D. The CDR3 covers 15 residues. Germline values: CDR1 SEHNR, CDR2 FQNEAQ (reference sequence). V dropped 5 bases and J dropped 3 bases, with 13 bases sitting between them.

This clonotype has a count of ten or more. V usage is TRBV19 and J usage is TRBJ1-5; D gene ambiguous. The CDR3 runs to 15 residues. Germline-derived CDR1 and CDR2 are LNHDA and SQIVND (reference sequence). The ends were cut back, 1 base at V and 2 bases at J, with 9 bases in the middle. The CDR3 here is CASSIVGLGNQPQHF. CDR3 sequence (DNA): TGTGCCAGTAGTATAGTAGGGCTAGGCAATCAGCCCCAGCATTTT.

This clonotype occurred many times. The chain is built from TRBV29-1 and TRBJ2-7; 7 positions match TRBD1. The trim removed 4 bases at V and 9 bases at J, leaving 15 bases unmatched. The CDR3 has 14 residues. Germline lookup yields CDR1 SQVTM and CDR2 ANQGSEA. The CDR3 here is CSVAATGILVGQYF. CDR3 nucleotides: TGCAGCGTTGCAGCGACAGGGATCCTAGTAGGGCAGTACTTC.

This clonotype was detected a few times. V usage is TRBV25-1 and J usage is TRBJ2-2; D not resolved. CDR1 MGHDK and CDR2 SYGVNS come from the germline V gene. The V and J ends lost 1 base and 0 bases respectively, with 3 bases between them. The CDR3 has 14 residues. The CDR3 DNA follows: TGTGCCAGCAGTGAATTGGCGAACACCGGGGAGCTGTTTTTT. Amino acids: CASSELANTGELFF.

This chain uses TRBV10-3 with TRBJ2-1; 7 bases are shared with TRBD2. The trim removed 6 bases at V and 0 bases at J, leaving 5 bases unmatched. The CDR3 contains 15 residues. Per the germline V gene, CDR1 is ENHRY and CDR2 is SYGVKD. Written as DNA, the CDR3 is TGTGCCATCAGGGGGAGGGTAGACTCCTACAATGAGCAGTTCTTC. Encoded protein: CAIRGRVDSYNEQFF.

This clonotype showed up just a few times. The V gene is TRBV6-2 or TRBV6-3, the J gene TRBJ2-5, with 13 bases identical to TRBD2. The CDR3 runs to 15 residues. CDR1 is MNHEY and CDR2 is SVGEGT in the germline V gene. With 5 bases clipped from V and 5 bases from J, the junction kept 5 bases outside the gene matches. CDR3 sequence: CASSRPGLAGETQYF. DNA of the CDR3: TGTGCCAGCAGTCGACCGGGACTAGCGGGGGAGACCCAGTACTTC.

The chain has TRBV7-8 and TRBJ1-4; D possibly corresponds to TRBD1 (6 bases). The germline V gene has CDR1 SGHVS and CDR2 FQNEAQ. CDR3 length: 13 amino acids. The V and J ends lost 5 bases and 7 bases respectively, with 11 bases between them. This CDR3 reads CASSTQGREKLFF. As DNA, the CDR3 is TGTGCCAGCAGCACACAGGGTCGTGAAAAACTGTTTTTT. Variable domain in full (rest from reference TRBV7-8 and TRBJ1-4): GAGVSQSPRYKVAKRGQDVALRCDPISGHVSLFWYQQALGQGPEFLTYFQNEAQLDKSGLPSDRFFAERPEGSVSTLKIQRTQQEDSAVYLCASSTQGREKLFFGSGTQLSVL.

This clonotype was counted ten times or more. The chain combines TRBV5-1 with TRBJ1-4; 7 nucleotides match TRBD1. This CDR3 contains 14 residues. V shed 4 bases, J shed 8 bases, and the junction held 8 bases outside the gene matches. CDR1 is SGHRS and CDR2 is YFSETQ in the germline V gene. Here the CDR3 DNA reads TGCGCCAGCAGCAGGGGGCTGTCGAAGGAAAAACTGTTTTTT. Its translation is CASSRGLSKEKLFF.

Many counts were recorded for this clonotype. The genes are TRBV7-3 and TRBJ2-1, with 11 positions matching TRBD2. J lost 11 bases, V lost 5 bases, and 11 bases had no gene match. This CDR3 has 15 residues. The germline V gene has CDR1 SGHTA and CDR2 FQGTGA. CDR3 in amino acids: CASSLTSGGPPQQFF. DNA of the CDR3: TGTGCCAGCAGCCTCACTAGCGGGGGCCCACCACAGCAGTTCTTC.